This TCR beta chain was identified in a study of OX40 agonist ivuxolimab in advanced cancers. Method: immunoSEQ multiplex PCR; TCRdb's copy keeps in-frame clones and lacks some. The sample consists of over 65,000 clones, around 91% of them appearing once. The germline V gene has CDR1 SGHRS and CDR2 YFSETQ. The CDR3 has 11 amino acids. Trimming took 7 bases from V and 9 from J, leaving 11 bases between them. This TCR was sampled from an adult with an advanced solid tumor such as melanoma, head and neck, liver or kidney cancer. The input for sequencing was CD4+ or CD8+ T cells sorted from blood, taken in a trial of the OX40 agonist ivuxolimab. V usage is TRBV5-1 and J usage is TRBJ2-1; D perhaps matches TRBD1 (6 bases). The CDR3 DNA follows: TGCGCCAGCCGGGGACAACTTGAGCAGTTCTTC. Translating gives CASRGQLEQFF.